This TCR beta chain was sequenced for a study of response to subunit inactivated influenza vaccine. Germline CDR1 MNHEY, CDR2 SVGAGI. CDR3 length equals 19 residues. V dropped 2 bases and J dropped 1; count of bases not matched to a gene: 16. General study points: After each seasonal influenza vaccination, few new T cells are recruited, the authors suggested.

This clonotype has more than one count but fewer than ten. Its specificity is not known. TCRdb analysed the RT-PCR reads with MiXCR anew, one entry per CDR3 protein. The sample comprises approximately 530,000 distinct CDR3 sequences, approximately 7.2% of which are singletons, and around 13% rests with the top ten. Here the sequenced sample was PBMCs from blood, taken roughly 24 months after vaccination. J is TRBJ2-7 and V is TRBV6-5; 8 bases are shared with TRBD2. The sequence was collected from a man aged 50-75 years who received an inactivated influenza vaccine. The CDR3 protein is CASSYRPPSRSGGSYEQYF. Written as DNA, the CDR3 is TGTGCCAGCAGTTACCGCCCGCCCTCTAGGAGCGGGGGTTCCTACGAGCAGTACTTC.